These 6 T cell receptor beta chains were all obtained from the same sample, sequenced in a study of vaccination effects on CD4 cells after COVID-19. Antigen-specific CD4+ T cells expanded by the ViraFEST assay with viral peptide pools were then sequenced. The culture ran for around nine days, and then CD4+ T cells were isolated. Vaccine recipients, nucleocapsid antibody negative, had no prior SARS-CoV-2 infection. TCRdb's table, derived via immunoSEQ multiplex PCR, lists solely in-frame clones and lacks some. The sample yields 20,000 to 25,000 clones, around three quarters seen once. Their recognized antigens are unknown. Sequences were derived from CD4+ T cells from PBMCs cultured with HCoV-NL63 spike peptides, sampled before COVID-19 vaccination. These receptors were obtained from a human donor who received a COVID-19 vaccine.

The J gene is TRBJ2-1, the V gene TRBV6-6, with 9 nucleotides matching TRBD2. The ends lost 6 bases at V and 6 bases at J; junction bases unmatched: 9. The germline gives CDR1 MNHNY, CDR2 SVGAGI (reference sequence). The CDR3 contains 15 residues. For the CDR3, the DNA is TGTGCCAGCAGCCAGGGACTAGCTTTACCCAATGAGCAGTTCTTC. Residues: CASSQGLALPNEQFF.

The chain employs TRBV5-1 and TRBJ2-1, with 12 positions matching TRBD2. V was pared by 4 bases and J by 9 bases, with 11 bases of the junction left unmatched. The CDR3 covers 16 residues. CDR1 and CDR2 from the germline V gene are SGHRS and YFSETQ. The CDR3 protein is CASSPVTSGRGGEQFF. The DNA for the CDR3 is TGCGCCAGCAGCCCCGTGACTAGCGGGAGAGGTGGTGAGCAGTTCTTC.

This clone occurred a few times. J is TRBJ2-1 and V is TRBV7-9; 11 bases are shared with TRBD2. V shed 5 bases, J shed 5 bases, and the junction held 8 bases outside the gene matches. The CDR3 is 16 residues long. Per germline, CDR1 SEHNR and CDR2 FQNEAQ (reference sequence). CDR3 DNA: TGTGCCAGCAGCATTGGGGGGACTAGCGGAAACAATGAGCAGTTCTTC. Translation gives CASSIGGTSGNNEQFF.

The chain is built from TRBV6-5 and TRBJ1-4, with TRBD1 matching 7 bases. The J segment lost 8 bases and the V segment lost 0 bases, leaving 6 bases of the junction unmatched. The CDR3 has 15 amino acids. Germline CDR1 and CDR2: MNHEY and SVGAGI. CDR3 sequence (DNA): TGTGCCAGCAGTTACTCTGACAGGGTAGGCGAAAAACTGTTTTTT. It yields the protein CASSYSDRVGEKLFF.

This clone was counted only a few times. The chain joins TRBV5-1 to TRBJ2-7; D is perhaps TRBD2 (5 bases). Germline V lookup: CDR1 SGHRS, CDR2 YFSETQ. The V gene lost 0 bases and the J gene lost 6 bases, with 10 bases spanning the gap. The length of the CDR3 is 13 residues. CDR3 in DNA: TGCGCCAGCAGCTTGGGGTGGGAGTCCGAGCAGTACTTC. It codes for CASSLGWESEQYF.

By proportion, this clone is medium-sized (0.01 to 0.1%). The chain recombines TRBV3-1 (or the pseudogene TRBV3-2) with TRBJ2-1; 16 bases match TRBD2. This CDR3 has 16 residues. Trimming at V came to 0 bases and at J to 13 bases, leaving 6 bases not matched to a gene. Germline CDR1 LGHDT, CDR2 YNNKEL (reference sequence). The CDR3 DNA sequence: TGTGCCAGCAGCCAAGATGTGGGACTAGCGGGGGGGCTCCAGTTCTTC. This encodes CASSQDVGLAGGLQFF.